These T cell receptor beta chains were read from a single sample in a study of early stage breast cancer tumors. Assay: immunoSEQ multiplex PCR; the TCRdb copy retains only in-frame clones and omits some. The sample has about 51,000 clones; 78% are singletons. The source material was blood. All receptors come from a person aged 35-55 years with breast cancer. CDR3s include the opening cysteine and the closing phenylalanine or tryptophan. A D gene is named only where the DNA matches it firmly. Not every row has a clone size; where given, it reads once, few, many or a size class.

>TRBJ2-7|TRBV6-5|.|11|.
TGTGCCAGCAGTGCGAGCCTAGGGCAGTACTTC
CASSASLGQYF
>TRBJ2-1|TRBV25-1|few|13|.
TGTGCCAGCAGGGACACAGTATACAATGAGCAGTTCTTC
CASRDTVYNEQFF
>TRBJ2-3|TRBV5-1|.|17|TRBD2
TGCGCCAGCAGCTTGTGGACTAGCGGGAGTAGCACAGATACGCAGTATTTT
CASSLWTSGSSTDTQYF
>TRBJ1-1|TRBV27|.|14|TRBD1
TGTGCCAGCAGTTTCCGGGACAGGGCAACTGAAGCTTTCTTT
CASSFRDRATEAFF
>TRBJ2-5|TRBV6-5|.|14|TRBD2
TGTGCCAGCAGTTACGCGACTAGCGGGGGGACCCAGTACTTC
CASSYATSGGTQYF
>TRBJ2-7|TRBV1|.|21|.
TGCACCAGCAGCCATAGGTTCGCGGGAGACGATCGCGGGACCTACTCCTACGAGCAGTACTTC
CTSSHRFAGDDRGTYSYEQYF
>TRBJ2-4|TRBV28|.|14|.
TGTGCCAGCAGTCTCGACAGTAGAAATTACATTCAGTACTTC
CASSLDSRNYIQYF
>TRBJ2-1|TRBV10-3|.|15|TRBD2
TGTGCCATCAGCACTAGCGGGGGCTCCTACAATGAGCAGTTCTTC
CAISTSGGSYNEQFF
>TRBJ1-5|TRBV6-5|few|13|.
TGTGCCAGCAGTTACGAACGCAATCAGCCCCAGCATTTT
CASSYERNQPQHF
>TRBJ2-1|TRBV10-2|.|15|TRBD2
TGCGCCAGCAGTGAGCCAGGGAGGGCTGAAAATGAGCAGTTCTTC
CASSEPGRAENEQFF
>TRBJ2-1|TRBV5-5|.|15|TRBD2
TGTGCCAGCAGCTGGGGACTAGCGGGGGCGGATGAGCAGTTCTTC
CASSWGLAGADEQFF
>TRBJ2-1|TRBV6-5|.|16|TRBD2
TGTGCCAGCAGTTTTGGACTAGCGGGAGGAGGCAATGAGCAGTTCTTC
CASSFGLAGGGNEQFF
>TRBJ2-1|TRBV2|.|15|.
TGTGCCAGCAGTGTTTCGGGGGCGAACTACAATGAGCAGTTCTTC
CASSVSGANYNEQFF
>TRBJ1-2|TRBV27|.|13|TRBD1
TGTGCCAGCAGTCGGACAGGGGAGAATGGCTACACCTTC
CASSRTGENGYTF
>TRBJ2-7|TRBV28|.|14|.
TGTGCCAGCAGGGGGGCCACTAGGAGCTACGAGCAGTACTTC
CASRGATRSYEQYF
>TRBJ2-7|TRBV5-1|.|13|TRBD1
TGCGCCAGCAGCTTGACAGGGGGCTACGAGCAGTACTTC
CASSLTGGYEQYF
>TRBJ2-5|TRBV29-1|.|15|.
TGCAGCGTTGAAGATTTCGGGGGTTCGCCAGAGACCCAGTACTTC
CSVEDFGGSPETQYF
>TRBJ1-1|TRBV19|.|14|.
TGTGCCAGTAGTATAGGACAGATGAACACTGAAGCTTTCTTT
CASSIGQMNTEAFF
>TRBJ2-7|TRBV7-9|few|13|TRBD2
TGTGCCAGCATACGACTAGCGGGAGACGAGCAGTACTTC
CASIRLAGDEQYF
>TRBJ2-3|TRBV7-9|.|14|.
TGTGCCAGCAGCCCAGGGGGGCCGTTGGATACGCAGTATTTT
CASSPGGPLDTQYF
>TRBJ2-1|TRBV6-1|.|14|TRBD2
TGTGCCAGCAGTGGCTGGGGACTAGCTCTCGAGCAGTTCTTC
CASSGWGLALEQFF
>TRBJ1-2|TRBV5-1|.|12|TRBD1
TGCGCCAGCAGCCCTACAGGGGATGGCTACACCTTC
CASSPTGDGYTF
>TRBJ2-7|TRBV19|.|15|.
TGTGCCAGTAGTATGAGTGGCGGGGATTCCTACGAGCAGTACTTC
CASSMSGGDSYEQYF
>TRBJ1-1|TRBV7-8|.|13|.
TGTGCCAGCAGCTTAGGATATGGGACTGAAGCTTTCTTT
CASSLGYGTEAFF
>TRBJ2-7|TRBV5-4|.|16|TRBD2
TGTGCCAGCAGCCTGGGGGGGACTAGCGGGACCTACGAGCAGTACTTC
CASSLGGTSGTYEQYF
>TRBJ2-2|TRBV28|.|14|TRBD2
TGTGCCAGCATTAGCGGGGGGCGGACCGGGGAGCTGTTTTTT
CASISGGRTGELFF
>TRBJ2-1|TRBV27|few|15|TRBD2
TGTGCCACCAAGACTAGCGGGAGATTTATCGATGAGCAGTTCTTC
CATKTSGRFIDEQFF
>TRBJ1-2|TRBV30|.|13|.
TGTGCCTGGAGTGTACGCGGGAACTATGGCTACACCTTC
CAWSVRGNYGYTF
>TRBJ2-1|TRBV4-2|once|16|TRBD2
TGTGCCAGCAGCCAAGATCGCGGGAGCTCCTACAATGAGCAGTTCTTC
CASSQDRGSSYNEQFF
>TRBJ1-2|TRBV2|.|14|.
TGTGCCAGCAGGCGGAACGGGGTTGGGTATGGCTACACCTTC
CASRRNGVGYGYTF
>TRBJ1-2|TRBV5-5|.|18|TRBD1
TGTGCCAGCAGCGGGACACAGGGGGCGTTTGGGGCTAACTATGGCTACACCTTC
CASSGTQGAFGANYGYTF
>TRBJ2-1|TRBV7-8|.|13|.
TGTGCCAGCGAGCTAAACTCCTACAATGAGCAGTTCTTC
CASELNSYNEQFF
>TRBJ1-1|TRBV5-1|.|15|.
TGCGCCAGCAGCTCGGGACTGACTATGAACACTGAAGCTTTCTTT
CASSSGLTMNTEAFF
>TRBJ1-2|TRBV5-6|.|14|.
TGTGCCAGCAGTCAGTATAACAGGGTTCATGGCTACACCTTC
CASSQYNRVHGYTF
>TRBJ2-5|TRBV2|.|13|.
TGTGCCAGCAGTGAAGAAGCCTGGGAGACCCAGTACTTC
CASSEEAWETQYF
>TRBJ2-5|TRBV28|few|12|.
TGTGCCAGCAGTCAAGATCAAGAGACCCAGTACTTC
CASSQDQETQYF
>TRBJ1-1|TRBV9|few|14|.
TGTGCCAGCAGCCCCGAGAGCGTCCACACTGAAGCTTTCTTT
CASSPESVHTEAFF
>TRBJ2-1|TRBV7-8|.|15|TRBD2
TGTGCCAGCAGCAACCTAGCGGGAGGGTACAATGAGCAGTTCTTC
CASSNLAGGYNEQFF
>TRBJ2-7|TRBV5-1|.|14|.
TGCGCCAGCAGCCTTGGACTATGGATCTACGAGCAGTACTTC
CASSLGLWIYEQYF
>TRBJ2-2|TRBV19|.|14|TRBD2
TGTGCCAGTAGTATAGCGGGGGGGACCGGGGAGCTGTTTTTT
CASSIAGGTGELFF